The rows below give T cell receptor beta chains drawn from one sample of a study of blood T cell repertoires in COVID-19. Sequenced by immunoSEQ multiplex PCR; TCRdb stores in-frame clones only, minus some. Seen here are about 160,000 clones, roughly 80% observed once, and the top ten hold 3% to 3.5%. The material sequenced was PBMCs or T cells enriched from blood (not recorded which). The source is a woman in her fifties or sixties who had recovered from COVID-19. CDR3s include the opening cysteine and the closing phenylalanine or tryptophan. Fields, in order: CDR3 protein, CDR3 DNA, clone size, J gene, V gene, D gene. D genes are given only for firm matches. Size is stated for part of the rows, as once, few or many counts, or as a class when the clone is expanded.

CASSQGWGTTLEQYF	TGCGCCAGCAGCCAAGGGTGGGGGACAACCCTCGAGCAGTACTTC	-	TRBJ2-7	TRBV4-1	-
CASSPSLSGGARDTQYF	TGTGCCAGCAGCCCTAGCCTGAGCGGGGGGGCCCGAGATACGCAGTATTTT	-	TRBJ2-3	TRBV7-2	TRBD2
CASSLALAGAYEQYF	TGCGCCAGCAGCTTAGCACTAGCGGGGGCATACGAGCAGTACTTC	few	TRBJ2-7	TRBV5-1	TRBD2
CASSPSGETEAFF	TGTGCCAGCTCACCAAGCGGGGAGACTGAAGCTTTCTTT	-	TRBJ1-1	TRBV18	-
CASSPGTGGWSTEAFF	TGTGCCAGCAGCCCCGGGACAGGGGGCTGGAGCACTGAAGCTTTCTTT	-	TRBJ1-1	TRBV5-6	TRBD1
CASSQDVRGFTEAFF	TGTGCCAGCAGCCAAGACGTCAGGGGGTTCACTGAAGCTTTCTTT	-	TRBJ1-1	TRBV3-1/TRBV3-2	TRBD1
CATSEEGGPNTGELFF	TGTGCCACCAGTGAGGAAGGGGGCCCGAACACCGGGGAGCTGTTTTTT	few	TRBJ2-2	TRBV24-1	TRBD1
CSVEGAVNTGELFF	TGCAGCGTCGAGGGGGCGGTGAACACCGGGGAGCTGTTTTTT	-	TRBJ2-2	TRBV29-1	TRBD1
CASSKTAYSGNTIYF	TGTGCCAGTAGTAAAACAGCTTACTCTGGAAACACCATATATTTT	few	TRBJ1-3	TRBV19	-
CASSQPGTESSYNEQFF	TGCGCCAGCAGCCAACCTGGGACAGAAAGCTCCTACAATGAGCAGTTCTTC	few	TRBJ2-1	TRBV4-1	TRBD1
CASSQKGLAGGYTDTQYF	TGTGCCAGCAGCCAGAAGGGACTAGCGGGGGGATACACAGATACGCAGTATTTT	-	TRBJ2-3	TRBV5-6	TRBD2
CASSVTGGVTNYGYTF	TGTGCCAGCAGTGTCACAGGGGGGGTAACTAACTATGGCTACACCTTC	-	TRBJ1-2	TRBV25-1	TRBD1
CASSFVQGNSPLHF	TGTGCCAGCAGCTTTGTACAGGGGAATTCACCCCTCCACTTT	-	TRBJ1-6	TRBV5-5	TRBD1
CASSQTLGVNTEAFF	TGCGCCAGCAGCCAAACATTAGGGGTGAACACTGAAGCTTTCTTT	few	TRBJ1-1	TRBV4-1	-
CASSQLSQDNYEQYF	TGTGCCAGCAGCCAACTGTCCCAGGACAACTACGAGCAGTACTTC	-	TRBJ2-7	TRBV4-2	-
CASSIDLGGREANTEAFF	TGTGCCAGTAGTATAGATTTAGGAGGCAGGGAGGCGAACACTGAAGCTTTCTTT	-	TRBJ1-1	TRBV19	-
CAWIIRVNTEAFF	TGTGCCTGGATAATCCGGGTGAACACTGAAGCTTTCTTT	-	TRBJ1-1	TRBV30	-
CASSSETDNTEAFF	TGTGCCAGCAGCTCGGAGACAGATAACACTGAAGCTTTCTTT	few	TRBJ1-1	TRBV5-4	-